The T cell receptor (beta chain) described here comes from a study of Ad26.COV2.S vaccination and SARS-CoV-2 variants. Study-level results: The placebo group had lower spike-specific TCR breadth than the vaccine recipients did. The study found similar non-spike TCR breadth in vaccine and placebo recipients. After vaccination, substantial breadth of spike-specific CD8+ and CD4+ responses was reported.

Germline V gene lookup returns CDR1 KGHDR and CDR2 SFDVKD. CDR3 length: 16 amino acids. With 4 bases removed from V and 2 bases from J, the gap between germline ends came to 17 bases. For this clone: What it binds is not known.

Profiling relied on immunoSEQ multiplex PCR, and the TCRdb table lists in-frame clones only, not all of them. The sample carries just over 350,000 clones, roughly nine tenths recorded once. The starting material was peripheral blood, obtained after recovery from COVID-19. This chain uses TRBV24-1 with TRBJ2-7; D possibly matches TRBD1 or TRBD2 (5 bases each). This clonotype originated in a human donor who had recovered from COVID-19. DNA for the CDR3: TGTGCCACCAGTGACTCGACCGGGACGTATGCCTACGAGCAGTACTTC. This translates into CATSDSTGTYAYEQYF.